This T cell receptor (beta chain) appears in the sequencing data of a study of blood T cells in healthy people across ages. A second about 6 to 12 cycle PCR used barcoded and J-beta primers. TCRdb used MiXCR to reprocess the 5' RACE reads, holding one entry per CDR3 protein. The repertoire holds 600,000 to 800,000 distinct CDR3 sequences, with about 21% as singletons. This clonotype was found many times. V trimming: 4 bases; J trimming: 3 bases; junction bases outside the gene matches: 9. CDR3 length: 16 amino acids. The germline V gene has CDR1 SGHRS and CDR2 YFSETQ. This TCR derives from a man in his 70s in good health. V usage is TRBV5-1 and J usage is TRBJ1-4; 7 bases align to TRBD1. The sequenced material came from blood. CDR3 region: CASSIGTVAANEKLFF. The CDR3 nucleotides are TGCGCCAGCAGCATTGGGACAGTAGCGGCTAATGAAAAACTGTTTTTT.